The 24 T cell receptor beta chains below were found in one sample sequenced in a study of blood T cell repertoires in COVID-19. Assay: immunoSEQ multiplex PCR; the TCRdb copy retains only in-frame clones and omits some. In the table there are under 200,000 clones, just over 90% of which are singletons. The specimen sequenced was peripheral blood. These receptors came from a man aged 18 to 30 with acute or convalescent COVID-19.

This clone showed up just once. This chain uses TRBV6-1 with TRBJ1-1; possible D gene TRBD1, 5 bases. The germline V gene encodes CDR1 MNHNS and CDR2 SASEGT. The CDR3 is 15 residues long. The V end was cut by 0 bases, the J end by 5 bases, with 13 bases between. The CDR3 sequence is CASSEARGLRTEAFF. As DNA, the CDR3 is TGTGCCAGCAGTGAAGCAAGGGGACTGAGGACTGAAGCTTTCTTT.

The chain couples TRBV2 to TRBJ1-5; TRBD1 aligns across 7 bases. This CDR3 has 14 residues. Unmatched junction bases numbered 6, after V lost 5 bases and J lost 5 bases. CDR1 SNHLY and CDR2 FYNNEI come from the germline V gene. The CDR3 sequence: CASSLGTDHQPQHF. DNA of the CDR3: TGTGCCAGCAGTCTCGGGACAGATCATCAGCCCCAGCATTTT.

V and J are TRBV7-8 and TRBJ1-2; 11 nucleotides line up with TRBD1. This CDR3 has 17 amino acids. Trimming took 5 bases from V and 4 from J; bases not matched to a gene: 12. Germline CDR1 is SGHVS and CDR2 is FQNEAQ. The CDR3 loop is CASSLSRGTGGLYGYTF. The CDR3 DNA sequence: TGTGCCAGCAGCCTAAGCCGCGGGACAGGGGGGCTCTATGGCTACACCTTC.

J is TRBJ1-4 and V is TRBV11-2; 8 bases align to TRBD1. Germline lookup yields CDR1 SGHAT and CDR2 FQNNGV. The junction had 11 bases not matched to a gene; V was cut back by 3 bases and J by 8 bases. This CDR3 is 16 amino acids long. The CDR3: CASSLGRQGSKEKLFF. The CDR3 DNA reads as TGTGCCAGCAGCTTGGGACGACAGGGGTCGAAGGAAAAACTGTTTTTT.

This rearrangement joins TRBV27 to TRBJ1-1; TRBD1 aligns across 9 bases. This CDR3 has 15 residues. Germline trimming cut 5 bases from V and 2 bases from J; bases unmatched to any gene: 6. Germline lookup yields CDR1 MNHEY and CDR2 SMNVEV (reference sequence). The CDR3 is CASSPRQGVNTEAFF. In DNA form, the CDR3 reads TGTGCCAGCAGTCCAAGACAGGGGGTAAACACTGAAGCTTTCTTT.

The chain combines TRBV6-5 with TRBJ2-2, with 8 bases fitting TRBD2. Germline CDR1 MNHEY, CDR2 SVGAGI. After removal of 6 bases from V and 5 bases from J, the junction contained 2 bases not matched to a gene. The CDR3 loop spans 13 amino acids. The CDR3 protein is CASRTGGTGELFF. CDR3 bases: TGTGCCAGCAGGACGGGGGGGACCGGGGAGCTGTTTTTT.

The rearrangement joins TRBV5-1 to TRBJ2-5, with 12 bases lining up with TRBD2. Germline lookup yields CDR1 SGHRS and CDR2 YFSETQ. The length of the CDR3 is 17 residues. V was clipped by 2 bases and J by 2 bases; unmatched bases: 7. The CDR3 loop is CASSFTSLAGGQETQYF. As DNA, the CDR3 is TGCGCCAGCAGCTTTACCTCTCTAGCGGGGGGGCAAGAGACCCAGTACTTC. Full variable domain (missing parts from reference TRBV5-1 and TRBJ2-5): KAGVTQTPRYLIKTRGQQVTLSCSPISGHRSVSWYQQTPGQGLQFLFEYFSETQRNKGNFPGRFSGRQFSNSRSEMNVSTLELGDSALYLCASSFTSLAGGQETQYFGPGTRLLVL.

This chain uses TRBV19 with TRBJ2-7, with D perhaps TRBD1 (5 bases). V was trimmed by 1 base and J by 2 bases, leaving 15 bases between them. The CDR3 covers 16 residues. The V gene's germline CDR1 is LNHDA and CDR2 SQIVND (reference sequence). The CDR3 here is CASSIAPGPITYEQYF. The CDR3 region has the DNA TGTGCCAGTAGTATAGCCCCAGGGCCTATAACCTACGAGCAGTACTTC.

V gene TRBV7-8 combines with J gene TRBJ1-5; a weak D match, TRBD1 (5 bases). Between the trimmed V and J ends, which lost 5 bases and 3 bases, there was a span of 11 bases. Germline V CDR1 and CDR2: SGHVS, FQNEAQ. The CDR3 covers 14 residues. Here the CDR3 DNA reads TGTGCCAGCAGCCCACAGGCGATCAATCAGCCCCAGCATTTT. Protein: CASSPQAINQPQHF. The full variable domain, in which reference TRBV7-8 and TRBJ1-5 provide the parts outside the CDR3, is GAGVSQSPRYKVAKRGQDVALRCDPISGHVSLFWYQQALGQGPEFLTYFQNEAQLDKSGLPSDRFFAERPEGSVSTLKIQRTQQEDSAVYLCASSPQAINQPQHFGDGTRLSIL.

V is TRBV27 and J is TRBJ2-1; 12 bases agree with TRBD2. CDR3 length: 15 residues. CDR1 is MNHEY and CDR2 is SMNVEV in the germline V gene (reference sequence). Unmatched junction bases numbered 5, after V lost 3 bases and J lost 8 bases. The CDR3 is CASSFLRLAGDEQFF. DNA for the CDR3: TGTGCCAGCAGTTTCCTACGACTAGCGGGAGATGAGCAGTTCTTC.

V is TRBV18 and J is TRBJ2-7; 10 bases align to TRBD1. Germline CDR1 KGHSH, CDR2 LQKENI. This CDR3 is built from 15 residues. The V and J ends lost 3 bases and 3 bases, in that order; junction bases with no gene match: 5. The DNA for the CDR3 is TGTGCCAGCTCACCCCAGGACAGGGGGTTCTACGAGCAGTACTTC. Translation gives CASSPQDRGFYEQYF.

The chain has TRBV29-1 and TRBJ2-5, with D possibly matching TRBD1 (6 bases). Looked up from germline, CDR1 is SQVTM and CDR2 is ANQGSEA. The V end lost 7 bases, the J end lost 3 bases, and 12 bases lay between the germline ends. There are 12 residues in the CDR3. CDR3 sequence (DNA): TGCAGCGCGGGACACGTCGAAGAGACCCAGTACTTC. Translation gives CSAGHVEETQYF.

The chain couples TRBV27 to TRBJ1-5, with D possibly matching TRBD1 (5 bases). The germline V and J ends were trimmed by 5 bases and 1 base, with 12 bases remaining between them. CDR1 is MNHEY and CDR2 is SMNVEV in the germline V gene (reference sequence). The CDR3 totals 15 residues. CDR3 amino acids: CASSLFGHSNQPQHF. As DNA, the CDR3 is TGTGCCAGCAGTCTTTTTGGACACAGCAATCAGCCCCAGCATTTT.

This CDR3 reads CASTPLGTNEKLFF. The CDR3 bases are TGTGCCAGCACCCCCCTAGGAACTAATGAAAAACTGTTTTTT. The genes are TRBV6-5 and TRBJ1-4, with D unresolved. Germline CDR1 reads MNHEY; CDR2 reads SVGAGI. The ends were cut back, 7 bases at V and 1 base at J, with 10 bases in the middle. CDR3 length equals 14 residues.

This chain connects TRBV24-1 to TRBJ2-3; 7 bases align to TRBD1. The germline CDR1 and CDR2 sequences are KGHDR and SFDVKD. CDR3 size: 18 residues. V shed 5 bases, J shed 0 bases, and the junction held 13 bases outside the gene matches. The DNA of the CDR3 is TGTGCCACCAGTGGTCGGACTCAGGGGGTACGTAGCACAGATACGCAGTATTTT. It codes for CATSGRTQGVRSTDTQYF.

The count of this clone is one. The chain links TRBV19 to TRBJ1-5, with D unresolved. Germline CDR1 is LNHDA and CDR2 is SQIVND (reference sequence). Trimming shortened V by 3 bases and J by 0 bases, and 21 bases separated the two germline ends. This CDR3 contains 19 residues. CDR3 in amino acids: CASSIGNSRVDYSNQPQHF. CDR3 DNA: TGTGCCAGTAGTATCGGTAATTCTCGGGTAGACTATAGCAATCAGCCCCAGCATTTT. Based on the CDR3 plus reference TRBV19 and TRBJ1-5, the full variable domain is DGGITQSPKYLFRKEGQNVTLSCEQNLNHDAMYWYRQDPGQGLRLIYYSQIVNDFQKGDIAEGYSVSREKKESFPLTVTSAQKNPTAFYLCASSIGNSRVDYSNQPQHFGDGTRLSIL.

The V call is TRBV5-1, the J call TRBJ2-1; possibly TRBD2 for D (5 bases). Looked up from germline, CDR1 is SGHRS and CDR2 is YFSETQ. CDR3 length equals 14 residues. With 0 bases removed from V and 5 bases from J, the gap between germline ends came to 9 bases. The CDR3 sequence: CASSLGSVDNEQFF. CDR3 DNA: TGCGCCAGCAGCTTGGGTAGCGTGGACAATGAGCAGTTCTTC.

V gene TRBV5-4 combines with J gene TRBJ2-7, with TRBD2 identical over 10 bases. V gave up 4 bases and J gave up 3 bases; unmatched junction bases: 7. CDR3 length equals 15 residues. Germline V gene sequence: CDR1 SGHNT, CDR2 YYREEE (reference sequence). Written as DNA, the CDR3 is TGTGCCAGCAGCGTGGGGCTAGCGGGGGTCTACGAGCAGTACTTC. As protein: CASSVGLAGVYEQYF. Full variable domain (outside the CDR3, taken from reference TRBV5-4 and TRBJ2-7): ETGVTQSPTHLIKTRGQQVTLRCSSQSGHNTVSWYQQALGQGPQFIFQYYREEENGRGNFPPRFSGLQFPNYSSELNVNALELDDSALYLCASSVGLAGVYEQYFGPGTRLTVT.

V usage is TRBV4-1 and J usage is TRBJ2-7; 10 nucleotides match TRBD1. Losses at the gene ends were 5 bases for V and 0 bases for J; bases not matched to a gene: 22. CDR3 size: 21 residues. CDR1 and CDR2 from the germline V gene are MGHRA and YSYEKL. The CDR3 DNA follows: TGCGCCAGCAGCGCAGGGGCCCTCATCCCTCCCGGGACAGGGGACTCCTACGAGCAGTACTTC. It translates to CASSAGALIPPGTGDSYEQYF.

Written as DNA, the CDR3 is TGCGCCAGCAGCCCGGACAGCTACGAGCAGTACTTC. It translates to CASSPDSYEQYF. The chain combines TRBV4-1 with TRBJ2-7; the D gene is possibly TRBD1 (6 bases). This CDR3 contains 12 residues. CDR1 MGHRA and CDR2 YSYEKL come from the germline V gene. V was trimmed by 4 bases and J by 3 bases, leaving 7 bases between them.

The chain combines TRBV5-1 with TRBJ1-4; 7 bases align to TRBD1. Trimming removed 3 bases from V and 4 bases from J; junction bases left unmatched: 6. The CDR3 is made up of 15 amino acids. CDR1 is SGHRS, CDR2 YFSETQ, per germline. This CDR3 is CASSSPGTVNEKLFF. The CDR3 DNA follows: TGCGCCAGCAGCTCACCCGGGACAGTTAATGAAAAACTGTTTTTT.

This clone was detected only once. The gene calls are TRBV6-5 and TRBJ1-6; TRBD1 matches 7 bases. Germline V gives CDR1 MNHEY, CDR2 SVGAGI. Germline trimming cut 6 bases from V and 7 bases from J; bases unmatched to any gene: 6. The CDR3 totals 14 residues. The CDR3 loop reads CASRRQGPNSPLHF. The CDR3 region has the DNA TGTGCCAGCAGGCGACAGGGTCCGAATTCACCCCTCCACTTT.

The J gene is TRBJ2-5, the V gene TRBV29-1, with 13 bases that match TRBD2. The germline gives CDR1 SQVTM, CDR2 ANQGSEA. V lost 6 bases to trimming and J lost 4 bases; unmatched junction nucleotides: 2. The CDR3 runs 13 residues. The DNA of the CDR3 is TGCAGCGTAAGACTAGCGGGGGGAGAGACCCAGTACTTC. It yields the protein CSVRLAGGETQYF.

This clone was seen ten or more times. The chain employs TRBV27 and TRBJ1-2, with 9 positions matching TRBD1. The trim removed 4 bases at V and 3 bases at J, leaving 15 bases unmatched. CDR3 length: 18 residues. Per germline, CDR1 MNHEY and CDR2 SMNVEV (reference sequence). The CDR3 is CASSSAGTGSNEYYGYTF. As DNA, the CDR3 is TGTGCCAGCAGTTCCGCGGGGACAGGGAGTAATGAGTACTATGGCTACACCTTC.